This TCR beta chain was documented in a study of response to subunit inactivated influenza vaccine. This clonotype was counted a few times. TCRdb ran MiXCR on the RT-PCR reads and lists one entry per CDR3 protein. This sample yields about 480,000 distinct CDR3 sequences, of which 25% are seen a single time; 1.9% belongs to the top ten. V shed 10 bases, J shed 4 bases, and the junction held 15 bases outside the gene matches. From germline, CDR1 is ENHRY and CDR2 SYGVKD. This CDR3 is built from 16 residues. The genes are TRBV10-3 and TRBJ2-7, with 11 positions matching TRBD2. This clonotype originated in a man aged 50 or older who received an inactivated influenza vaccine. The specimen was CD4+ T cells sorted from PBMCs, collected around 5 days after vaccination. DNA for the CDR3: TGTGCCAACCAATTCGGGCTAGCGGGGGGTCGGTACGAGCAGTACTTC. Amino acid sequence: CANQFGLAGGRYEQYF.